The 4 T cell receptor beta chains in this list originate from one sample, sequenced in a study of early T cells in non-severe SARS-CoV-2 infection. One entry per CDR3 protein results from TCRdb running MiXCR on the 5' RACE reads. The sample lists roughly 40,000 distinct CDR3 sequences; about 5.9% were seen once. Sequenced material: whole blood, taken at baseline. The receptors shown here come from an adult who was a healthcare worker with PCR-confirmed SARS-CoV-2 infection or an uninfected control (not recorded which).

This clonotype has more than one count but fewer than ten. The J gene is TRBJ1-2, the V gene TRBV5-1; D unclear. Germline V lookup: CDR1 SGHRS, CDR2 YFSETQ. The V gene lost 4 bases and the J gene lost 3 bases, with 13 bases spanning the gap. The CDR3 length is 14 residues. CDR3 coding DNA: TGCGCCAGCAGCCCAGGCTCCCCTTACTATGGCTACACCTTC. It specifies CASSPGSPYYGYTF.

This clonotype has a count of ten or more. The chain has TRBV24-1 and TRBJ2-2; 7 bases are a match to TRBD1. From germline, CDR1 is KGHDR and CDR2 SFDVKD. The CDR3 is made up of 15 amino acids. V lost 6 bases and J lost 3; bases outside the gene matches: 6. CDR3 region: CATSTGTVDTGELFF. The CDR3 DNA sequence: TGTGCCACCAGTACCGGGACAGTGGACACCGGGGAGCTGTTTTTT.

This clonotype was counted at least ten times. The chain combines TRBV18 with TRBJ2-5; D is undetermined. The CDR3 sequence is 13 residues long. Trimming took off 5 bases at V and 1 base at J, with 8 bases between the two ends. Per the germline V gene, CDR1 is KGHSH and CDR2 is LQKENI. In nucleotides, the CDR3 is TGTGCCAGCTCATCAGCCCTCCAAGAGACCCAGTACTTC. Encoded protein: CASSSALQETQYF. Full variable domain (remainder filled in from reference TRBV18 and TRBJ2-5): NAGVMQNPRHLVRRRGQEARLRCSPMKGHSHVYWYRQLPEEGLKFMVYLQKENIIDESGMPKERFSAEFPKEGPSILRIQQVVRGDSAAYFCASSSALQETQYFGPGTRLLVL.

Points on this clonotype: Relative to the germline gene, one junction end is altered; a read error may explain this. The chain couples TRBV7-8 to TRBJ2-5, with D perhaps TRBD2 (7 bases). The CDR3 is 15 residues long. Germline values: CDR1 SGHVS, CDR2 FQNEAQ. The DNA for the CDR3 is TGTTCCAGCAGCTTGGCGTCCGCGGGGGCCCAGACCCAGTACTTC. It yields the protein CSSSLASAGAQTQYF. The variable domain in full, completed from reference TRBV7-8 and TRBJ2-5, reads GAGVSQSPRYKVAKRGQDVALRCDPISGHVSLFWYQQALGQGPEFLTYFQNEAQLDKSGLPSDRFFAERPEGSVSTLKIQRTQQEDSAVYLCSSSLASAGAQTQYFGPGTRLLVL.